This TCR beta chain stems from a study of shared clonotypes between healthy human individuals. Points from the study as a whole: Researchers sampled blood only, noting tissue repertoires likely differ.

As concerns this clone: The antigen remains undetermined.

Trimming cost V 0 bases and J 7 bases; bases outside gene matches: 7. The V gene's germline CDR1 is SGHRS and CDR2 YFSETQ. The CDR3 totals 15 residues. Every one of the donors was a Caucasian adult that lived in Nashville, Tennessee. Sequencing was performed with immunoSEQ multiplex PCR; in TCRdb, only in-frame clones are kept and a portion is missing. Among under 1,900,000 clones, around 98.5% were seen once, and the ten largest hold roughly 0.36%. The sample comprised naive CD4+ T cells sorted from blood. Subset of the sample: CD45RA+ positively selected. The chain links TRBV5-1 to TRBJ2-7; TRBD2 matches at 10 bases. The sequence was obtained from a man under 40 in good health. As DNA, the CDR3 is TGCGCCAGCAGCTTGGTAAGTGGACTAGCGGAAGAGCAGTACTTC. Translated, it gives CASSLVSGLAEEQYF.